The present TCR beta chain was sequenced within a study of T cell repertoires in cytomegalovirus infection. About the research overall: Public signatures in TCR beta pointed to CMV infection and matching HLA type. Points from the study as a whole: Cumulative public TCR beta family frequency identified carriers of CMV plus the relevant HLA. The response measured ex vivo was dominated by TCR beta clonotypes (HLA-C-restricted and CMV-specific).

This clonotype was recorded many times. Antigen: not known. MiXCR, applied by TCRdb to the reads, yields one record per CDR3 protein. Of around 280,000 distinct CDR3 sequences listed, roughly 15% were seen once; the top ten hold 8.5% to 10%. The germline gives CDR1 DFQATT, CDR2 SNEGSKA (reference sequence). The CDR3 extends over 16 amino acids. V lost 3 bases and J 1 base, leaving 18 bases between the germline ends. This receptor was taken from a human donor in good health (CMV status not recorded). Some clones in this sample may be carry-over from other donors' samples. The chain joins TRBV20-1 to TRBJ1-1; TRBD1 might be the D (6 bases). Sequencing was performed on PBMCs. DNA of the CDR3: TGCAGTGCTAGTGACCATACAGGGAACGGGAACACTGAAGCTTTCTTT. It encodes CSASDHTGNGNTEAFF.